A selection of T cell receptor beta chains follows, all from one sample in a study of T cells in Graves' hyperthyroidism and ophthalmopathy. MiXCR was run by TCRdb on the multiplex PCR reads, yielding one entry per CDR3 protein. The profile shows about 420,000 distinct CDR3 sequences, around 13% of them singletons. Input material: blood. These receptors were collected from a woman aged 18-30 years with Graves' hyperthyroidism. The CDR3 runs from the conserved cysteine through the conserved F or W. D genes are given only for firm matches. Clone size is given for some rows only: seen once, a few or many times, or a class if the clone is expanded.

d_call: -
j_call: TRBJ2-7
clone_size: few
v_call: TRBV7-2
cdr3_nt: TGTGCCAGCAGCTTAAGTCAGGACGAGCAGTACTTC
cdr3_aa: CASSLSQDEQYF

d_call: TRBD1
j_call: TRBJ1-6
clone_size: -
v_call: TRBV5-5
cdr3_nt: TGTGCCAGCAGCTTAGACGGGACAGGGACTTCGCCCCTCCACTTT
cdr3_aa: CASSLDGTGTSPLHF

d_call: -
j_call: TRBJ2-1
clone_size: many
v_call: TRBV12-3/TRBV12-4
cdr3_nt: TGTGCCAGCAGTAATCGGGGCCTCGGGAATGAGCAGTTCTTC
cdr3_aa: CASSNRGLGNEQFF

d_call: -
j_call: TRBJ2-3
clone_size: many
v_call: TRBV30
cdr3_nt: TGTGCCTGGGAGGGCACAGATACGCAGTATTTT
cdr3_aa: CAWEGTDTQYF

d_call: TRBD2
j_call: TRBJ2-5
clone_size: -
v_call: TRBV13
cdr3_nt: TGTGCCAGCAGCTTATCCGGACTAGCGGGAGCCGGCAAAAAAGAGACCCAGTACTTC
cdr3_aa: CASSLSGLAGAGKKETQYF

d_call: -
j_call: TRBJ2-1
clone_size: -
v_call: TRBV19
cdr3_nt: TGTGCCAGTAGTATCTTAGACAGCTACAATGAGCAGTTCTTC
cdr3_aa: CASSILDSYNEQFF

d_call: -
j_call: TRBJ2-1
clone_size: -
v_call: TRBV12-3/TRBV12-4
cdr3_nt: TGTGCCAGCAGTTTAATCCTAGCGAGCTCCTACAATGAGCAGTTCTTC
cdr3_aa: CASSLILASSYNEQFF

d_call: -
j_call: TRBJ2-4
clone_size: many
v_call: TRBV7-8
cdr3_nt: TGTGCCAGCAGCCCCGAAATGGGAGCCAAAAACATTCAGTACTTC
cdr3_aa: CASSPEMGAKNIQYF

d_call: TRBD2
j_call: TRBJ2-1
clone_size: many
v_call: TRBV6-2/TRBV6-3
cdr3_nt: TGTGCCCGGGGCGGGAGGGCCGATGAGCAGTTCTTC
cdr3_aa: CARGGRADEQFF

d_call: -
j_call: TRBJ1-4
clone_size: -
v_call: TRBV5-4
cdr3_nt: TGTGCCAGCAGCTTGGCGGACAGAGGAAATGAAAAACTGTTTTTT
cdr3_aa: CASSLADRGNEKLFF

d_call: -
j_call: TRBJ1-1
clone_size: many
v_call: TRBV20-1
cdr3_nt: TGCAGTGCTAGAGATTTTCGGAAGGGCGAAGCTTTCTTT
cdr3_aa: CSARDFRKGEAFF

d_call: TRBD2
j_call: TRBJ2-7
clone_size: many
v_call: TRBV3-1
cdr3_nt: TGTGCCAGCAGCCCCGGTTTCAGCGGGAGTTTGCCCGAGCAGTACTTC
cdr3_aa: CASSPGFSGSLPEQYF

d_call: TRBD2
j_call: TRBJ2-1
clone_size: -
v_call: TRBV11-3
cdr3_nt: TGTGCCAGCAGCCAAGGACTAGACCCCTACAATGAGCAGTTCTTC
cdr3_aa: CASSQGLDPYNEQFF

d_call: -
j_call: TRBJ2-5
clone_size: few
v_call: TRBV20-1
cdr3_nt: TGCAGTGCTAGAAGCGGAAGAGGACAGCAAGAGAGGGAGACCCAGTACTTC
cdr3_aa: CSARSGRGQQERETQYF

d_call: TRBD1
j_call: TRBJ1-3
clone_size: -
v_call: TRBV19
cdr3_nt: TGTGCCAGTAGTCCCGGACAGGGGGCACGGAACACCATATATTTT
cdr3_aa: CASSPGQGARNTIYF

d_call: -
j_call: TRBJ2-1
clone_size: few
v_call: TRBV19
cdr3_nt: TGTGCCAGTCCCAAGGAGACAGACGAATACAATGAGCAGTTCTTC
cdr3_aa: CASPKETDEYNEQFF

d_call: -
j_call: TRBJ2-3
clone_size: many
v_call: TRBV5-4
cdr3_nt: TGTGCCAGCAGCTTGCCAGGACCAGGTTCTAACACAGATACGCAGTATTTT
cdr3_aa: CASSLPGPGSNTDTQYF

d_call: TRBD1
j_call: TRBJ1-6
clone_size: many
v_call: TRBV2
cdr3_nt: TGTGCCAGCAGTGCTGGACAGGGGCGTTCACCCCTCCACTTT
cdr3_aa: CASSAGQGRSPLHF

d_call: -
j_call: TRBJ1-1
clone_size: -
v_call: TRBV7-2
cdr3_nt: TGTGCCAGCAGCCCCCACGGACAGCCCCGAGGGACTGAAGCTTTCTTT
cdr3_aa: CASSPHGQPRGTEAFF

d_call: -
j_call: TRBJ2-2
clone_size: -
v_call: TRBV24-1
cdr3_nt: TGTGCCACCAGTGATTTGCCCTGGGGCGCGAGCACCGGGGAGCTGTTTTTT
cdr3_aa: CATSDLPWGASTGELFF

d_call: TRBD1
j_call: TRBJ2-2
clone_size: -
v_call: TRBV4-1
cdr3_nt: TGCGCCAGCAGGGGACAGGGGGGGGCCGGGGAGCTGTTTTTT
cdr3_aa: CASRGQGGAGELFF

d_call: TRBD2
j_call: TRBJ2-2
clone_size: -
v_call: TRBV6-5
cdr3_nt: TGTGCCAGCAGTTACTCGACGCCCATTCTAGCGGGAGGGTCCACCGGGGAGCTGTTTTTT
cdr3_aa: CASSYSTPILAGGSTGELFF

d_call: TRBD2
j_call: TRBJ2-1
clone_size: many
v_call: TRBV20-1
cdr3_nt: TGCAGTGTCAACTTCGTGCGGGAGGCTCCTATTGAGCAGTTCTTC
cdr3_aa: CSVNFVREAPIEQFF

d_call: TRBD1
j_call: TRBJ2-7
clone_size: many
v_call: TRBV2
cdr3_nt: TGTGCCAGCAGTGAAATGGGTAGTGAGACAGGGAACGCCTACGAGCAGTACTTC
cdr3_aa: CASSEMGSETGNAYEQYF

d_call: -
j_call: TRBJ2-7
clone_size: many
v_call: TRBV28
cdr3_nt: TGTGCCAGCAGTTTACTCGGGGGACGCGAGCAGTACTTC
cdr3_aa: CASSLLGGREQYF

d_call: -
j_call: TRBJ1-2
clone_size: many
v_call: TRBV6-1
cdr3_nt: TGTGCCAGCAGTGAAGCCCCAGACAACTATGGCTACACCTTC
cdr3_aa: CASSEAPDNYGYTF

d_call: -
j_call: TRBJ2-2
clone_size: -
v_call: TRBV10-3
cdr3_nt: TGTGCCATCAGTGACAACACCGGGGAGCTGTTTTTT
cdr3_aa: CAISDNTGELFF

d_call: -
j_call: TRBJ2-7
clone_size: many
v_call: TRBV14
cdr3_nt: TGTGCCAGCAGCCAAGGGAATAGGAACGAGCAGTACTTC
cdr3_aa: CASSQGNRNEQYF

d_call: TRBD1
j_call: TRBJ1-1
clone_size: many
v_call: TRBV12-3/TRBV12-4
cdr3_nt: TGTGCCAGCAGTCCGGAACAGGGGCCGGGCACTGAAGCTTTCTTT
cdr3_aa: CASSPEQGPGTEAFF

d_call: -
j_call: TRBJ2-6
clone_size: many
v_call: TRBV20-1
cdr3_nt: TGCAGTGCTAATAAGGTTGGGGCCAACGTCCTGACTTTC
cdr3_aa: CSANKVGANVLTF

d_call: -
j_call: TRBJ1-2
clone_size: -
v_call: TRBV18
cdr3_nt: TGTGCCAGCTCACCTACTTCTGCCCACTATGGCTACACCTTC
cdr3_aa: CASSPTSAHYGYTF

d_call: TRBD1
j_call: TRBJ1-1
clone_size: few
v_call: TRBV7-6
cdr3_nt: TGTGCCAGCAGCTACCAACAGGGGGCTGAAGCTTTCTTT
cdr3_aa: CASSYQQGAEAFF

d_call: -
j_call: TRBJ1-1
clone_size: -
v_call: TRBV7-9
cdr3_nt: TGTGCCAGCAGAGATACAGGGTATACTGAAGCTTTCTTT
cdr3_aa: CASRDTGYTEAFF

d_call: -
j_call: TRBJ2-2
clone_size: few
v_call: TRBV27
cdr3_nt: TGTGCCAGCAGACCGTTAGGAACCGGGGAGCTGTTTTTT
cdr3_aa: CASRPLGTGELFF

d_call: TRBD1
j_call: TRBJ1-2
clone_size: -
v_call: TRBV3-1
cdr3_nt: TGTGCCAGCAGCCCCCGGACAGGGGTGGACTACACCTTC
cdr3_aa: CASSPRTGVDYTF

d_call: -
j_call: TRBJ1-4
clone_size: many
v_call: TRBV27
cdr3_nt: TGTGCCAGCAGTAAGGGGTCAACTAATGAAAAACTGTTTTTT
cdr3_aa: CASSKGSTNEKLFF

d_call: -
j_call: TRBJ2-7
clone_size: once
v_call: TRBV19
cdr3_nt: TGTGCCAGTAGTATTCGGTCCCGCTCTTACGAGCAGTACTTC
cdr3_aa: CASSIRSRSYEQYF

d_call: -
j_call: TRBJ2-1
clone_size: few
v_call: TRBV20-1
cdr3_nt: TGCAGTGCCCCACCCCCCCCGAGCTCCTACAATGAGCAGTTCTTC
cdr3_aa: CSAPPPPSSYNEQFF

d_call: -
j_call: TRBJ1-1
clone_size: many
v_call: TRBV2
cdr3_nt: TGTGCCAGCAGACTTTGGACGGAGAACACTGAAGCTTTCTTT
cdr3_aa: CASRLWTENTEAFF

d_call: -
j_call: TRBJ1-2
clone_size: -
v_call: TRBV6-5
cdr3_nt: TGTGCCAGCAGTTACGGACACTTCTATGGCTACACCTTC
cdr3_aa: CASSYGHFYGYTF

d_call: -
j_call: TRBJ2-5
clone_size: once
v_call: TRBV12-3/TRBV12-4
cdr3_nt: TGTGCCAGCAGCTGGGTCTCGGGGGAGACCCAGTACTTC
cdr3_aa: CASSWVSGETQYF